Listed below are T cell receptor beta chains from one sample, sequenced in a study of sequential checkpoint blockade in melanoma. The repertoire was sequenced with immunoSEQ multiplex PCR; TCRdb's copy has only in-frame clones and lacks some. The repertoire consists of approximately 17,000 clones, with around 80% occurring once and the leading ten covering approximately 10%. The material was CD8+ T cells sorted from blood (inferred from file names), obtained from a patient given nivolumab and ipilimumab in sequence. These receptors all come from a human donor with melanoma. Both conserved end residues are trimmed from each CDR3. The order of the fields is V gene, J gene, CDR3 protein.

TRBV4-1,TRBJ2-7,ASSQEASGGGEQY
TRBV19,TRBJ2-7,ASSDRGQESYEQY
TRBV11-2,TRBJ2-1,ASRDTNRGDRNEQF
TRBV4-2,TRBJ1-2,ASSQDPAATPYGYT
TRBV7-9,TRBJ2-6,ASSAAGRYTSGANVLT
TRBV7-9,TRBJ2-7,ASSASRKRYEQY
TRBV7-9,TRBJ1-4,ATSLLLGLLANEKLF
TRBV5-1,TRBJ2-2,ASAGGAGELF
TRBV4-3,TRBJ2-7,ASSRYSGLREQY
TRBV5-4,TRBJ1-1,ASSLVINTEAF
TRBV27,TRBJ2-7,ASSLTVSYEQY
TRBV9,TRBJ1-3,ASSETDTAPSGNTIY
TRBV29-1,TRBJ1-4,SVTGQAEKLF
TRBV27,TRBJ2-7,ASSLGTGTEQY
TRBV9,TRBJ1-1,ASSNSDSRNTEAF
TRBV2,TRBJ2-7,ASSATGSTYEQY
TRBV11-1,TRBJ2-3,ASSSAPGPRTDTQY
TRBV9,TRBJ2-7,ASSVASGNSYEQY
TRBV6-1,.,ASSETGAYEQY
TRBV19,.,ASSMGGNEQY
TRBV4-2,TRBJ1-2,ASSSRQGAKGYT
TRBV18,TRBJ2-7,ASSPLASNSYEQY
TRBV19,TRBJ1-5,ASSLMDRVGNQPQH
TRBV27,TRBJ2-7,ASSLRADRVYEQY
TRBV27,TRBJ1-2,ASSLNPVSYGYT
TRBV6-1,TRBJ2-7,ASSEAAATYEQY
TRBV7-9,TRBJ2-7,ASSLEYTTLEQY
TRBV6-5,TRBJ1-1,ASTPGQNTEAF
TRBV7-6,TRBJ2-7,ASSLSELDPPYEQY
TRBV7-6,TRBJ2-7,ASSLSPTATYEQY
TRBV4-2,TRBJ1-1,ASSPWEAGIRNTEAF
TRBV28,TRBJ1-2,AHRGGDGGYT
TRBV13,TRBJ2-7,ASSLVGASLYEQY
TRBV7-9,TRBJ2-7,ASSPTETYEQY
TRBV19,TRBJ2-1,ASSIGVRPLTGGQF
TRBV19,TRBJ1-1,ASSIDPRSGQLTEAF
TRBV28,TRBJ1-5,ASSPLGGPQPQH
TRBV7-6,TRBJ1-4,ASSHRDSLIGDEKLF
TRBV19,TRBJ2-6,ASSMEGQGSSGANVLT
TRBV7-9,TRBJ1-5,ASSSGTGNQPQH
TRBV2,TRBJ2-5,ASSVGVGTGRTQETQY
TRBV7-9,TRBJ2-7,ASSPPGYEQC
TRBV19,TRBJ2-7,ASSMGLAGEQY
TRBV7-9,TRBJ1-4,ASSSNRDRGEKLF
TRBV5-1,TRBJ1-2,ASSLWPESGYT
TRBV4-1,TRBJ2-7,ASSQDSGTGGRTYEQY
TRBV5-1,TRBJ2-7,ASSSTGGVNEQY
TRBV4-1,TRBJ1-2,ASSGVGVWSDYGYT
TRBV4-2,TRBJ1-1,ASSHPGNTEAF
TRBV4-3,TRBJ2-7,ASSLTGQSYEQY
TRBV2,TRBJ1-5,ASSEEGSNQPQH
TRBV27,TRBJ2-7,ASSAGYEQY
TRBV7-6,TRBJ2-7,ASSLSAGAYEQY